The clone carrying this T cell receptor (beta chain) has just one count. What it recognizes is unknown. This sample stems from a study of OX40 agonist ivuxolimab in advanced cancers. For the study at large: The patients received agonistic anti-OX40 (CD134) antibody ivuxolimab. Hepatocellular carcinoma, melanoma, renal cell or head and neck cancer occurred in dose-escalation patients. A male proportion of approximately 83% was recorded, with mean age approximately 64 years and range roughly 23 to 79.

The CDR3 has 15 amino acids. CDR1 and CDR2 (germline): LNHDA, SQIVND (reference sequence). Trimming at V came to 6 bases and at J to 0 bases, leaving 4 bases not matched to a gene. The study's findings and limits: Within 6 weeks, CD4+ and CD8+ blood T cells expanded clonally at 0.1 to 3.0 mg/kg.

TCRdb's table, derived via immunoSEQ multiplex PCR, lists solely in-frame clones and lacks some. The table has roughly 65,000 clones, around 86% seen once. This rearrangement joins TRBV19 to TRBJ2-2; TRBD1 matches 7 bases. The source material was CD4+ or CD8+ T cells sorted from blood, sampled in a trial of the OX40 agonist ivuxolimab. This TCR came from an adult with an advanced solid tumor such as melanoma, head and neck, liver or kidney cancer. CDR3 nucleotide sequence: TGTGCCAGTAGGTCCGGGACAGCGAACACCGGGGAGCTGTTTTTT. The encoded protein is CASRSGTANTGELFF. Variable domain in full (rest from reference TRBV19 and TRBJ2-2): DGGITQSPKYLFRKEGQNVTLSCEQNLNHDAMYWYRQDPGQGLRLIYYSQIVNDFQKGDIAEGYSVSREKKESFPLTVTSAQKNPTAFYLCASRSGTANTGELFFGEGSRLTVL.